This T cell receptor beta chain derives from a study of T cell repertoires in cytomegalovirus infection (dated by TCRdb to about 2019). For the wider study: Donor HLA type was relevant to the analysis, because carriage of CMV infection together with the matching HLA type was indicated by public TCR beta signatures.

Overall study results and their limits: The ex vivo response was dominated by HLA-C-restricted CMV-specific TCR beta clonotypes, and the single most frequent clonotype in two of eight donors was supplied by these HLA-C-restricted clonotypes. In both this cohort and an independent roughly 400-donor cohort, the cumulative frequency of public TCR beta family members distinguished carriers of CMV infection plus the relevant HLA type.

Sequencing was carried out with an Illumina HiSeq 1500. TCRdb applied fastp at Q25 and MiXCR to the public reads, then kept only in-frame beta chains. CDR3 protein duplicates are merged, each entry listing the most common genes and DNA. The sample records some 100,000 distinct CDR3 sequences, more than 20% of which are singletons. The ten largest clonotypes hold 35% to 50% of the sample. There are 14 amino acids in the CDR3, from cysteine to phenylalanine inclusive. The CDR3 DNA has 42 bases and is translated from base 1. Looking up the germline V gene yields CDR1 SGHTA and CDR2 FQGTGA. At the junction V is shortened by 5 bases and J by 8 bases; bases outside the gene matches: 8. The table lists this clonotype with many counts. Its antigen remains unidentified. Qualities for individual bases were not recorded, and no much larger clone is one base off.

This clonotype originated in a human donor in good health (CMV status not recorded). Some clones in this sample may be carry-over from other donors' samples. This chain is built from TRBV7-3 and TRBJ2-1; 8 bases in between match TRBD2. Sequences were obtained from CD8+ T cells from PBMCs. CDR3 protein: CASSAAGGADEQFF. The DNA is TGTGCCAGCAGCGCGGCCGGGGGGGCCGATGAGCAGTTCTTC.